The 5 T cell receptor beta chains reported below all come from one sample, sequenced in a study of blood T cell repertoires in COVID-19. TCRdb's table, derived via immunoSEQ multiplex PCR, lists solely in-frame clones and lacks some. The table records around 330,000 clones, roughly 90% of them present only once. The specimen was PBMCs or T cells enriched from blood (not recorded which). These receptors were taken from a man between 60 and 70 years old who had recovered from COVID-19.

The rearrangement uses TRBV6-6 and TRBJ2-3, with TRBD2 matching over 16 bases. Germline trimming cut 5 bases from V and 5 bases from J; bases unmatched to any gene: 13. Germline loops: CDR1 MNHNY, CDR2 SVGAGI (reference sequence). The CDR3 sequence is 19 residues long. In DNA, the CDR3 is TGTGCCAGCAGTCGGGGACTAGCGGGGGGGAGAAGTTCGGGAGATACGCAGTATTTT. This sequence encodes CASSRGLAGGRSSGDTQYF.

In nucleotides, the CDR3 is TGTGCCAGCAGCTCGGACAGGTACGAGCAGTACTTC. It encodes CASSSDRYEQYF. This rearrangement joins TRBV6-6 to TRBJ2-7, with 7 bases identical to TRBD1. Looked up from germline, CDR1 is MNHNY and CDR2 is SVGAGI (reference sequence). This CDR3 is built from 12 residues. Losses at the gene ends were 6 bases for V and 4 bases for J; bases not matched to a gene: 3.

The V gene is TRBV7-2, the J gene TRBJ2-5; 7 bases fit TRBD2. This CDR3 has 15 amino acids. CDR1 is SGHTA, CDR2 FQGNSA, per germline. V lost 0 bases, J lost 5 bases, and 6 bases stayed unmatched. The CDR3, as DNA: TGTGCCAGCAGCTTAGCGGCTGGCGGGAGTGAGACCCAGTACTTC. It yields the protein CASSLAAGGSETQYF.

The DNA of the CDR3 is TGTGCCAGCAGCTTACGGTCGGGGGTACAAGAGACCCAGTACTTC. It codes for CASSLRSGVQETQYF. This chain uses TRBV7-2 with TRBJ2-5, with D possibly TRBD2 on 6 matching bases. The V gene's germline CDR1 is SGHTA and CDR2 FQGNSA. This CDR3 has 15 amino acids. The germline V and J ends were trimmed by 2 bases and 2 bases, with 12 bases remaining between them.

The gene calls are TRBV7-2 and TRBJ1-1; TRBD1 is a possible D gene (5 bases). The V end lost 4 bases, the J end lost 5 bases, and 17 bases lay between the germline ends. Germline V gene lookup returns CDR1 SGHTA and CDR2 FQGNSA. The CDR3 is 15 residues long. CDR3 coding DNA: TGTGCCAGCAGCTCCGCCGCTGGGACTATAACTGAAGCTTTCTTT. The encoded protein is CASSSAAGTITEAFF.